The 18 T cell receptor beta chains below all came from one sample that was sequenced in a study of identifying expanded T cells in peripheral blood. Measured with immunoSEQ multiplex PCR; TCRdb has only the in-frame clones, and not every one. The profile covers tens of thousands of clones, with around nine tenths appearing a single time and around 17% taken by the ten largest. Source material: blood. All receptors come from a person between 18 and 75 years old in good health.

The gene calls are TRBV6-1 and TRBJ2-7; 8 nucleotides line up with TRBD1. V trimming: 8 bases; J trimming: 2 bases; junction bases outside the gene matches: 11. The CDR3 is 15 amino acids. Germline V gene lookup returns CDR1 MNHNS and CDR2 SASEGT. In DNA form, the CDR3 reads TGTGCCAGCGGAGAAGACAGGGGAAGTCCCTACGAGCAGTACTTC. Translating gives CASGEDRGSPYEQYF.

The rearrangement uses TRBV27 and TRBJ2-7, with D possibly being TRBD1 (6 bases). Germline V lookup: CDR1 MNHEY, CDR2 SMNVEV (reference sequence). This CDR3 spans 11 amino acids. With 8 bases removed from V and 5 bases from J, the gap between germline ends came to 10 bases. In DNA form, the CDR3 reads TGTGCCAGCGCCAGGGGTAACGAGCAGTACTTC. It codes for CASARGNEQYF.

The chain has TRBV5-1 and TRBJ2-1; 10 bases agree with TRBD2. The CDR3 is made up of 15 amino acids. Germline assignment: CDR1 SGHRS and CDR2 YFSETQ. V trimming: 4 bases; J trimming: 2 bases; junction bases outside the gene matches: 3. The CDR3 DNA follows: TGCGCCAGCAGCCCCAGCGGGGGGGCCTACAATGAGCAGTTCTTC. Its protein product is CASSPSGGAYNEQFF. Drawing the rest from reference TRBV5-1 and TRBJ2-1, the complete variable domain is KAGVTQTPRYLIKTRGQQVTLSCSPISGHRSVSWYQQTPGQGLQFLFEYFSETQRNKGNFPGRFSGRQFSNSRSEMNVSTLELGDSALYLCASSPSGGAYNEQFFGPGTRLTVL.

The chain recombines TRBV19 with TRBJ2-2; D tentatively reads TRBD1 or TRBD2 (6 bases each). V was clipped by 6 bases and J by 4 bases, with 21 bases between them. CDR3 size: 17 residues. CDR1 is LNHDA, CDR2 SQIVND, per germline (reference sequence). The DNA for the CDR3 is TGTGCCAGTAGAGGCGGGGCAGGGGCGACTTTCACCGGGGAGCTGTTTTTT. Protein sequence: CASRGGAGATFTGELFF.

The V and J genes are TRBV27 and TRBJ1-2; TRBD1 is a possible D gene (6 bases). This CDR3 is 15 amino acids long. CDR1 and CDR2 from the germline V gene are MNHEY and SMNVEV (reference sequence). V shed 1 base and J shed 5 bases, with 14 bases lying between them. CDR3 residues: CASSLWGAEGYGYTF. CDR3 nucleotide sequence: TGTGCCAGCAGTTTATGGGGGGCAGAGGGGTATGGCTACACCTTC.

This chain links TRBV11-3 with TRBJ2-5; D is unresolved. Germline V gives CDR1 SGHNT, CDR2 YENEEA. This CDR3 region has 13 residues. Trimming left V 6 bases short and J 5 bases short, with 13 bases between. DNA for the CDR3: TGTGCCAGCAGTATAGGTATCCAGGAGACCCAGTACTTC. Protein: CASSIGIQETQYF.

As DNA, the CDR3 is TGTGCCAGCAGCTTAGAGGGACTAGCGGGGGGTTTCTCCTACAATGAGCAGTTCTTC. Translating gives CASSLEGLAGGFSYNEQFF. This rearrangement joins TRBV7-8 to TRBJ2-1, with TRBD2 matching over 15 bases. Germline V gives CDR1 SGHVS, CDR2 FQNEAQ. This CDR3 is built from 19 residues. V gave up 1 base and J gave up 0 bases; unmatched junction bases: 4.

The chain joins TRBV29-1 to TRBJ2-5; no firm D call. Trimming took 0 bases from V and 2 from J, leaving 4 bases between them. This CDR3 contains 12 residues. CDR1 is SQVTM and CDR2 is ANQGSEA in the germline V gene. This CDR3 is CSVEDYQETQYF. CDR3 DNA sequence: TGCAGCGTTGAAGATTATCAAGAGACCCAGTACTTC.

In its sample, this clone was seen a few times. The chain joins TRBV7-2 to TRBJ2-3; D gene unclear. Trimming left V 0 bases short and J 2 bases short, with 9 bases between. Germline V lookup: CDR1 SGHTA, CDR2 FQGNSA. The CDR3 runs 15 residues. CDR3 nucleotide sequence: TGTGCCAGCAGCTTAGCCCCGGGTTCCACAGATACGCAGTATTTT. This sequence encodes CASSLAPGSTDTQYF.

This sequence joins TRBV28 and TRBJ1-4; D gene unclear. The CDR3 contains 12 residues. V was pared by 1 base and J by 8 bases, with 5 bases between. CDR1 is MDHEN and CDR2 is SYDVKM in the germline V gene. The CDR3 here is CASSLYGEKLFF. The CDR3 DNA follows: TGTGCCAGCAGTTTATATGGCGAAAAACTGTTTTTT.

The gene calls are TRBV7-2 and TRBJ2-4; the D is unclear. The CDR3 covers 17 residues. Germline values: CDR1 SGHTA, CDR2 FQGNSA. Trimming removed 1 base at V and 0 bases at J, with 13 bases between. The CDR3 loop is CASSLGYFPLAKNIQYF. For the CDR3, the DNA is TGTGCCAGCAGCTTAGGTTATTTCCCGTTAGCCAAAAACATTCAGTACTTC.

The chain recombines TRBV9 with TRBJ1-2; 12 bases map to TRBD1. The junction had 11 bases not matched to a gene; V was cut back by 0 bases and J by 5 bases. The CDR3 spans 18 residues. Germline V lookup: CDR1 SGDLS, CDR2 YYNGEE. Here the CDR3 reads CASSVAGTGGALPYGYTF. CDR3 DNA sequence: TGTGCCAGCAGCGTAGCCGGGACAGGGGGCGCCCTTCCTTATGGCTACACCTTC.

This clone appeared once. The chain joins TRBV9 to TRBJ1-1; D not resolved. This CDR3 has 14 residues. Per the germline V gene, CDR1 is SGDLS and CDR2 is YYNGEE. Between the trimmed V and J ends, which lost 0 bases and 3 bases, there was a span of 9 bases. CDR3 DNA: TGTGCCAGCAGCGTAGCTCACCGGCACACTGAAGCTTTCTTT. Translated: CASSVAHRHTEAFF.

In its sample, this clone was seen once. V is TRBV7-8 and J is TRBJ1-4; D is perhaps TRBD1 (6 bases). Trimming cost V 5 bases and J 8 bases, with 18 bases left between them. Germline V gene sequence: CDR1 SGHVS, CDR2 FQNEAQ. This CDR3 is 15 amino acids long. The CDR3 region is CASSPRGADREKLFF. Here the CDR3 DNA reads TGTGCCAGCAGCCCCCGAGGCGCCGACAGGGAAAAACTGTTTTTT.

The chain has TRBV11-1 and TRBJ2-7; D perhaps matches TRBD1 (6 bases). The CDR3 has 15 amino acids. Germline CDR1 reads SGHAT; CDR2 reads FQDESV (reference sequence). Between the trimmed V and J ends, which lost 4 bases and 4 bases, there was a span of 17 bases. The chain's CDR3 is CASSSWSPGEYEQYF. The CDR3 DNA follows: TGTGCCAGCAGCTCGTGGAGTCCAGGGGAGTACGAGCAGTACTTC.

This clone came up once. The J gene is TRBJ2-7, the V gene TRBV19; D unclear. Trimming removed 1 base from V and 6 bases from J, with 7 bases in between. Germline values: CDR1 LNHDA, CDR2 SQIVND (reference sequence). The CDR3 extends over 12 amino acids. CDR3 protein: CASSIGGIEQYF. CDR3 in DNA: TGTGCCAGTAGTATAGGTGGTATCGAGCAGTACTTC.

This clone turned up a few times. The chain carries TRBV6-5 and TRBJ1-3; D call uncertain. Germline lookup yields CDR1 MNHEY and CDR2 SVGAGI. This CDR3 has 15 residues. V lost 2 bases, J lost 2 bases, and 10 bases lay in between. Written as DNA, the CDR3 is TGTGCCAGCAGTTACGTTGGGGAAACTGGAAACACCATATATTTT. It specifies CASSYVGETGNTIYF.

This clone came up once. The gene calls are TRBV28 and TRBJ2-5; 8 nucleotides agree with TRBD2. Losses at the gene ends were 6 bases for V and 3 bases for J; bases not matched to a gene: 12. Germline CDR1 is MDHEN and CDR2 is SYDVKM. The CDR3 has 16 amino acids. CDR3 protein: CASSRGLAASKETQYF. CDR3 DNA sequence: TGTGCCAGCAGCCGTGGACTAGCTGCCTCGAAAGAGACCCAGTACTTC. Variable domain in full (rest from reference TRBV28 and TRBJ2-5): DVKVTQSSRYLVKRTGEKVFLECVQDMDHENMFWYRQDPGLGLRLIYFSYDVKMKEKGDIPEGYSVSREKKERFSLILESASTNQTSMYLCASSRGLAASKETQYFGPGTRLLVL.